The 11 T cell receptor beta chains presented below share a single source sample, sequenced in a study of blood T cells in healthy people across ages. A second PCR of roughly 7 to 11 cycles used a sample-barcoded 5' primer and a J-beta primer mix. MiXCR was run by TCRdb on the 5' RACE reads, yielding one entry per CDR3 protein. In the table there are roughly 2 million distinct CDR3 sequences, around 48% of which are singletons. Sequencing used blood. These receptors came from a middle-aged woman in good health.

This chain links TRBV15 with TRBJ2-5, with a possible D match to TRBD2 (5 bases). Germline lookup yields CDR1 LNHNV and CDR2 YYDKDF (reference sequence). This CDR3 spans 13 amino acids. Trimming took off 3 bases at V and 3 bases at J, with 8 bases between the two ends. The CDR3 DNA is TGTGCCACCAGCAGTCGGACTGAAGAGACCCAGTACTTC. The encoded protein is CATSSRTEETQYF.

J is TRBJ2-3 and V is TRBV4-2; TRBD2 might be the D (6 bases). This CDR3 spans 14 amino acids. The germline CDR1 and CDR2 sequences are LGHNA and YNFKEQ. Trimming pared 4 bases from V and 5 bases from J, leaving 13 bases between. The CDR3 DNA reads TGTGCCAGCAGCCCTGGCGGGACTGAAGATACGCAGTATTTT. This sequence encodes CASSPGGTEDTQYF.

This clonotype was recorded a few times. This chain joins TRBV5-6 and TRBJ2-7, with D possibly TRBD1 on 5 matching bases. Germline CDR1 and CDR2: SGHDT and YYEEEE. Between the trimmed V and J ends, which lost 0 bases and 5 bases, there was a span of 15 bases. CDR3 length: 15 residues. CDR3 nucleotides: TGTGCCAGCAGCTTGGTGGTGGCAGGGATGGACGAGCAGTACTTC. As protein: CASSLVVAGMDEQYF.

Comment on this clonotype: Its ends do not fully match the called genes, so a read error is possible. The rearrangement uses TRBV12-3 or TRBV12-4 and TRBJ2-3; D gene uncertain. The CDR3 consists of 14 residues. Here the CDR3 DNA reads TGCGCCAGCAGCCTCCTACTTGGATCAGATACGGAGTATTTT. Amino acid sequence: CASSLLLGSDTEYF.

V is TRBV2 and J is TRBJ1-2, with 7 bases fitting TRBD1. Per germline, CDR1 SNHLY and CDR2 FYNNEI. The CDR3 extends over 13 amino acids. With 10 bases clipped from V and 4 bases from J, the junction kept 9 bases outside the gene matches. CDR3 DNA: TGTGCCAACCAGACAGGGAGGGGCTATGGCTACACCTTC. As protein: CANQTGRGYGYTF.

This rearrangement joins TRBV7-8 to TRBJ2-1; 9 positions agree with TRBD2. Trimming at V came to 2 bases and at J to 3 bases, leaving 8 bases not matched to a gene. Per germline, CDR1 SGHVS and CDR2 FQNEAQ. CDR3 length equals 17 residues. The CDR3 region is CASSLYASGGFYNEQFF. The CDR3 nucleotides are TGTGCCAGCAGCTTATATGCCAGCGGGGGGTTCTACAATGAGCAGTTCTTC.

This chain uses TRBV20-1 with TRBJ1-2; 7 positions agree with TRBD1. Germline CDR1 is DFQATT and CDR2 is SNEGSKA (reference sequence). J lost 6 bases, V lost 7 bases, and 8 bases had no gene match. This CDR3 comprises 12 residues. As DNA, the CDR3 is TGCAGTGGACAGGGTGTTATTGATGGCTACACCTTC. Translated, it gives CSGQGVIDGYTF.

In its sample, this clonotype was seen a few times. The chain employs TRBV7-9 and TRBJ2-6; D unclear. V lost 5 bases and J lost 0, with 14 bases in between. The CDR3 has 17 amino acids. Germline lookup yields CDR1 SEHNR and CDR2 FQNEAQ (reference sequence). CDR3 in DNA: TGTGCCAGCAGCCCCTCCGGAGTCTACTCTGGGGCCAACGTCCTGACTTTC. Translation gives CASSPSGVYSGANVLTF. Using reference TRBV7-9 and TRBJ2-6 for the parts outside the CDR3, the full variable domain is DTGVSQNPRHKITKRGQNVTFRCDPISEHNRLYWYRQTLGQGPEFLTYFQNEAQLEKSRLLSDRFSAERPKGSFSTLEIQRTEQGDSAMYLCASSPSGVYSGANVLTFGAGSRLTVL.

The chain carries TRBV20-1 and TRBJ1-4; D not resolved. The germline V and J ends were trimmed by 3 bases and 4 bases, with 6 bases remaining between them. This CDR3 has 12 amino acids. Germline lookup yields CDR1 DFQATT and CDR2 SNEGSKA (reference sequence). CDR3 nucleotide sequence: TGCAGTGCTAGTCGTCATAATGAAAAACTGTTTTTT. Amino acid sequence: CSASRHNEKLFF.

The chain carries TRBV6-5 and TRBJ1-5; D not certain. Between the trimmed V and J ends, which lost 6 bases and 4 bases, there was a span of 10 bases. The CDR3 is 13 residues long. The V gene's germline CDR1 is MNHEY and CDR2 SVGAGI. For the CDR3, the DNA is TGTGCCAGCAGCCAAATTCGGAATCAGCCCCAGCATTTT. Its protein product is CASSQIRNQPQHF.

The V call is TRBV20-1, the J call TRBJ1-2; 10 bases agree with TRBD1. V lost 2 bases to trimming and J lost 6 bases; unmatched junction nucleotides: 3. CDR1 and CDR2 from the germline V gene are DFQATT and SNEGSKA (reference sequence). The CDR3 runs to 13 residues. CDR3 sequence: CSARSGTGDGYTF. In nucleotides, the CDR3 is TGCAGTGCTAGATCCGGGACAGGGGATGGCTACACCTTC.